The T cell receptor (beta chain) described here comes from a study of blood T cells in healthy people across ages. Across the study: Template switching retrieved approximately one barcoded beta molecule for each two T cells. General study findings and limits: As age increased, TCR beta diversity per million T cells fell in a roughly linear fashion. When one million T cells were used, diversity estimates were thought to be underestimates.

The V gene's germline CDR1 is SQVTM and CDR2 ANQGSEA. J gave up 5 bases and V 6 bases, and 13 bases lay outside the gene matches. This CDR3 has 15 amino acids. It was with a sample-barcoded 5' primer and a J-beta primer mix that a second PCR of about 6 to 12 cycles was run. Every single cDNA molecule received a tag from a template-switch adaptor with 12 random nucleotides. TCRdb re-analysed the 5' RACE reads in MiXCR, keeping a single row per CDR3 protein. Found here are over a million distinct CDR3 sequences, almost 60% of them singletons; the top ten hold about 6.3%. This clonotype was detected once. Its antigen is undetermined.

The sequence was collected from a man aged 18 to 29 in good health. This chain joins TRBV29-1 and TRBJ2-5; 9 bases match TRBD1. The sample taken for sequencing was blood. This chain's CDR3 is CSVTGTGSIGETQYF. The CDR3 nucleotides are TGCAGCGTGACGGGGACAGGGAGTATTGGGGAGACCCAGTACTTC.